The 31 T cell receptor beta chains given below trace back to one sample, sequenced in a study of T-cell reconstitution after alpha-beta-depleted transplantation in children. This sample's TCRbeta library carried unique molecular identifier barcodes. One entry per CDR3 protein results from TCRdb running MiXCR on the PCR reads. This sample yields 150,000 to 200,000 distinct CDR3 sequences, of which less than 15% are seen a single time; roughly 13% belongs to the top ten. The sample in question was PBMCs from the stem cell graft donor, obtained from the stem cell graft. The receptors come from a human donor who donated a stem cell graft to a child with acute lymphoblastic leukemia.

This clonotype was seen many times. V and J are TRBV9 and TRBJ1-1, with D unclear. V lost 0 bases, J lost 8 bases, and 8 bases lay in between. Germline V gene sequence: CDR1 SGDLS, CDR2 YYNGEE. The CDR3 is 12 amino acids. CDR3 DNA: TGTGCCAGCAGCGTAGGGGGAGGGGAAGCTTTCTTT. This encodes CASSVGGGEAFF. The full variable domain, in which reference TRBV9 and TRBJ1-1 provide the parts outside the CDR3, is DSGVTQTPKHLITATGQRVTLRCSPRSGDLSVYWYQQSLDQGLQFLIQYYNGEERAKGNILERFSAQQFPDLHSELNLSSLELGDSALYFCASSVGGGEAFFGQGTRLTVV.

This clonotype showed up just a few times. CDR3 nucleotides: TGTGCCAGCAGCTTAGATTGGGGGACGGGCTTCGAGCAGTACTTC. Protein product: CASSLDWGTGFEQYF. This sequence joins TRBV11-3 and TRBJ2-7; D tentatively reads TRBD1 or TRBD2 (5 bases each). Trimming left V 0 bases short and J 6 bases short, with 15 bases between. CDR3 length equals 15 residues. CDR1 is SGHNT and CDR2 is YENEEA in the germline V gene. Full variable domain (rest looked up from reference TRBV11-3 and TRBJ2-7): EAGVVQSPRYKIIEKKQPVAFWCNPISGHNTLYWYLQNLGQGPELLIRYENEEAVDDSQLPKDRFSAERLKGVDSTLKIQPAELGDSAVYLCASSLDWGTGFEQYFGPGTRLTVT.

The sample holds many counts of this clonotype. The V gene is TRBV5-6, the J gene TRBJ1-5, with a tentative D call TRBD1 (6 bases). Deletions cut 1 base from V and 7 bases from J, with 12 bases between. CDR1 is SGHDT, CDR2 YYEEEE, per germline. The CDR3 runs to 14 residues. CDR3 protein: CASSLSGGRQPQHF. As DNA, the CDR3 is TGTGCCAGCAGCTTGTCCGGGGGCAGGCAGCCCCAGCATTTT.

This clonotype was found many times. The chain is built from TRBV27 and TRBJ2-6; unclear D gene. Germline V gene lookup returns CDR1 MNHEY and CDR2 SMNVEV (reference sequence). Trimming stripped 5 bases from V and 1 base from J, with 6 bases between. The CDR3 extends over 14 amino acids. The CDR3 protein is CASSRQSGANVLTF. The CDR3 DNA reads TGTGCCAGCAGTCGTCAATCTGGGGCCAACGTCCTGACTTTC.

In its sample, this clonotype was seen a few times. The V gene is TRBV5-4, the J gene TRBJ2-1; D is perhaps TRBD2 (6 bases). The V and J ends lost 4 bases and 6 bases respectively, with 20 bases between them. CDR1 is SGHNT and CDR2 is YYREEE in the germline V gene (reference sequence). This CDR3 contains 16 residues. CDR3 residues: CASSPPPLTSSNEQFF. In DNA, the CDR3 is TGTGCCAGCAGCCCCCCTCCCTTGACTAGTAGCAATGAGCAGTTCTTC.

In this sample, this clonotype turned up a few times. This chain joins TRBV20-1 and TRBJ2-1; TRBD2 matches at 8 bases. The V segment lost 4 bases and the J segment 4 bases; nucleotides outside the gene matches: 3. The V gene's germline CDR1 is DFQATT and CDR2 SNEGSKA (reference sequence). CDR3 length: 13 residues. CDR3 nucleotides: TGCAGTGCTACCGGGGGGGCTTACAATGAGCAGTTCTTC. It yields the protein CSATGGAYNEQFF.

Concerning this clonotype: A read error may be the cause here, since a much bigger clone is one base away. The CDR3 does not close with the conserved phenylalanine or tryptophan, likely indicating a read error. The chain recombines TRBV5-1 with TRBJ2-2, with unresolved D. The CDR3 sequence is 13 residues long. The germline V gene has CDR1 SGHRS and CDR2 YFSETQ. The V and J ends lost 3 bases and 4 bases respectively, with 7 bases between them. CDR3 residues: CASSSASTGELFY. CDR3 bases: TGCGCCAGCAGCTCCGCATCCACCGGGGAGCTGTTTTAT.

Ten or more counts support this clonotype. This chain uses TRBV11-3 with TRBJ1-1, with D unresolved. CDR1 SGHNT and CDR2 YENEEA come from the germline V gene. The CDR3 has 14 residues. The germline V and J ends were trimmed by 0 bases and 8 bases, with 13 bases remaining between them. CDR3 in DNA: TGTGCCAGCAGCTTAGAAGCGGGCGTCTACGAAGCTTTCTTT. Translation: CASSLEAGVYEAFF.

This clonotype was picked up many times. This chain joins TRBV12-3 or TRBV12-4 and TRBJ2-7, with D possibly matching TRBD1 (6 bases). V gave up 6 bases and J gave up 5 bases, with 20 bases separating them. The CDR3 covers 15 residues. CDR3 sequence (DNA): TGTGCCAGCAGCAAGGGCCAGGGGATCGGCAACGAGCAGTACTTC. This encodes CASSKGQGIGNEQYF.

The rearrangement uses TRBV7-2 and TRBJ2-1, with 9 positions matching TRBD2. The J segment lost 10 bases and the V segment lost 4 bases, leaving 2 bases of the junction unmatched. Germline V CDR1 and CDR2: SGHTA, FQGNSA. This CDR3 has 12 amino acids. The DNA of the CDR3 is TGTGCCAGCAGCTCCAGCGGGAGGGAGCAGTTCTTC. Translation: CASSSSGREQFF. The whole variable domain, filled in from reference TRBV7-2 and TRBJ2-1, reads GAGVSQSPSNKVTEKGKDVELRCDPISGHTALYWYRQSLGQGLEFLIYFQGNSAPDKSGLPSDRFSAERTGGSVSTLTIQRTQQEDSAVYLCASSSSGREQFFGPGTRLTVL.

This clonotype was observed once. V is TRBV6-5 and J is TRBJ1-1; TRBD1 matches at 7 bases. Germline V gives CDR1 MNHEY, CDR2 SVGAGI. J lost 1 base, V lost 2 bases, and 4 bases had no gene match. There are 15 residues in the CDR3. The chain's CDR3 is CASSYLGQRNTEAFF. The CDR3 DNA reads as TGTGCCAGCAGTTACCTGGGACAGCGGAACACTGAAGCTTTCTTT.

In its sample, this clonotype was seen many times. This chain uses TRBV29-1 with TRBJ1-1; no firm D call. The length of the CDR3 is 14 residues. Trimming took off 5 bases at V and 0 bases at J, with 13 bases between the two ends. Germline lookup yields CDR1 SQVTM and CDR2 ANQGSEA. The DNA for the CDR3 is TGCAGCGTTTACAGCCAAAATTTGAACACTGAAGCTTTCTTT. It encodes CSVYSQNLNTEAFF. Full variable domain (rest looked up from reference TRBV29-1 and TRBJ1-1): SAVISQKPSRDICQRGTSLTIQCQVDSQVTMMFWYRQQPGQSLTLIATANQGSEATYESGFVIDKFPISRPNLTFSTLTVSNMSPEDSSIYLCSVYSQNLNTEAFFGQGTRLTVV.

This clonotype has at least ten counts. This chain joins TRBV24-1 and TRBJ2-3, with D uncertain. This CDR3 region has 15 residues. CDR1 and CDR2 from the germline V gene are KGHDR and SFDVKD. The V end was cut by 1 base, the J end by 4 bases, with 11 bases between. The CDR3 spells CATSDLKATSDTQYF. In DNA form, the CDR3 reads TGTGCCACCAGTGATTTAAAGGCCACGTCAGATACGCAGTATTTT.

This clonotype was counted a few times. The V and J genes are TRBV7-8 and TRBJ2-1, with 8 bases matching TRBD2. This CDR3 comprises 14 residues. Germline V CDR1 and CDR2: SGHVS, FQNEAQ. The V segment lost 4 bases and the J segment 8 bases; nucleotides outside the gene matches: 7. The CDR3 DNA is TGTGCCAGCAGCTCGGGACTAGGAACCGATGAGCAGTTCTTC. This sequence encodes CASSSGLGTDEQFF.

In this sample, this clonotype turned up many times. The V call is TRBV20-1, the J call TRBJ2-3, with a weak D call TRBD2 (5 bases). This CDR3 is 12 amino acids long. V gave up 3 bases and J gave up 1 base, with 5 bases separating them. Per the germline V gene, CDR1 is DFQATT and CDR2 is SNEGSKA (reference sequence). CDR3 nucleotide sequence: TGCAGTGCTAGGGAGGGCACAGATACGCAGTATTTT. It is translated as CSAREGTDTQYF.

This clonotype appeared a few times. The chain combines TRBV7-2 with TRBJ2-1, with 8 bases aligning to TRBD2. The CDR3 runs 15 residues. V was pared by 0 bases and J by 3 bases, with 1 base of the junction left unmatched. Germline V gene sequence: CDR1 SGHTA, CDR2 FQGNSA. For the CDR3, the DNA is TGTGCCAGCAGCTTAGCTAGCGGGGACTACAATGAGCAGTTCTTC. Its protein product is CASSLASGDYNEQFF. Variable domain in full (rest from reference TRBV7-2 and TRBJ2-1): GAGVSQSPSNKVTEKGKDVELRCDPISGHTALYWYRQSLGQGLEFLIYFQGNSAPDKSGLPSDRFSAERTGGSVSTLTIQRTQQEDSAVYLCASSLASGDYNEQFFGPGTRLTVL.

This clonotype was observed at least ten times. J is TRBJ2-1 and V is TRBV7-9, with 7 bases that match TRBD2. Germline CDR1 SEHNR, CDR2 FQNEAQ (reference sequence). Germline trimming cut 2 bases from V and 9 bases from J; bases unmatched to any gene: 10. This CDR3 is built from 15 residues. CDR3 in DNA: TGTGCCAGCAGCTTAATCAGCGGGAAAGGCGGTGAGCAGTTCTTC. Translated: CASSLISGKGGEQFF. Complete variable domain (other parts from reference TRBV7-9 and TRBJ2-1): DTGVSQNPRHKITKRGQNVTFRCDPISEHNRLYWYRQTLGQGPEFLTYFQNEAQLEKSRLLSDRFSAERPKGSFSTLEIQRTEQGDSAMYLCASSLISGKGGEQFFGPGTRLTVL.

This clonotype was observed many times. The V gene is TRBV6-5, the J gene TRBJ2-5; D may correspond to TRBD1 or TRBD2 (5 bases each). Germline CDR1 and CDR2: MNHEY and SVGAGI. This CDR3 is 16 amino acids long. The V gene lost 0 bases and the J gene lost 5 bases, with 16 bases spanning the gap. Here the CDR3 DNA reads TGTGCCAGCAGTTACTCGCGGACATTAAGAGGGGAGACCCAGTACTTC. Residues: CASSYSRTLRGETQYF.

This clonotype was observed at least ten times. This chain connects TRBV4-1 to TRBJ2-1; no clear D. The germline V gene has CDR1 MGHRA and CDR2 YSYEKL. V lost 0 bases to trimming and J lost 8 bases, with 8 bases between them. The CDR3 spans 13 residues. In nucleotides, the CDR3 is TGCGCCAGCAGCCAAGATTTACAAGATGAGCAGTTCTTC. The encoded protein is CASSQDLQDEQFF.

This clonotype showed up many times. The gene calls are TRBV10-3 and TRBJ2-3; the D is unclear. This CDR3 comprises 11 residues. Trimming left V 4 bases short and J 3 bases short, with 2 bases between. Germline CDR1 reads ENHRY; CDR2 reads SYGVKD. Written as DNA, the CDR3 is TGTGCCATCAGTGCGACAGATACGCAGTATTTT. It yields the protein CAISATDTQYF.

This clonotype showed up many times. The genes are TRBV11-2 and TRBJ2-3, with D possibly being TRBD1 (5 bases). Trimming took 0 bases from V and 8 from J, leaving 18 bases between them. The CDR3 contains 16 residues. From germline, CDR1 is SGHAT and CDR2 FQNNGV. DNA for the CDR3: TGTGCCAGCAGCTTAGATTCCGGACATTTAGGCTTTACGCAGTATTTT. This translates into CASSLDSGHLGFTQYF. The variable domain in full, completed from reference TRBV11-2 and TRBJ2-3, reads EAGVAQSPRYKIIEKRQSVAFWCNPISGHATLYWYQQILGQGPKLLIQFQNNGVVDDSQLPKDRFSAERLKGVDSTLKIQPAKLEDSAVYLCASSLDSGHLGFTQYFGPGTRLTVL.

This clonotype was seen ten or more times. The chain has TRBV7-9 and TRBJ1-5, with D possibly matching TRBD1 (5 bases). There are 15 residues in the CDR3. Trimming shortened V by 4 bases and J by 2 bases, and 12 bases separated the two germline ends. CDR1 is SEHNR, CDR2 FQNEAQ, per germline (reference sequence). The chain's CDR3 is CASSSSMGGNQPQHF. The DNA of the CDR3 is TGTGCCAGCAGCTCAAGTATGGGGGGCAATCAGCCCCAGCATTTT.

CDR3 in amino acids: CASSSLAGGEQFF. CDR3 nucleotides: TGTGCCAGCAGTTCACTAGCGGGAGGTGAGCAGTTCTTC. This chain uses TRBV12-3 or TRBV12-4 with TRBJ2-1, with 12 nucleotides matching TRBD2. The V and J ends lost 4 bases and 9 bases, in that order; junction bases with no gene match: 1. The CDR3 consists of 13 residues.

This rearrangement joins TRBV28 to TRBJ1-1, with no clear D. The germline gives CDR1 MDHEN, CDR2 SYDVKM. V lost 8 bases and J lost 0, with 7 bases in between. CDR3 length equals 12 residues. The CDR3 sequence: CASVRLNTEAFF. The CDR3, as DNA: TGTGCCAGCGTCCGTTTGAACACTGAAGCTTTCTTT.

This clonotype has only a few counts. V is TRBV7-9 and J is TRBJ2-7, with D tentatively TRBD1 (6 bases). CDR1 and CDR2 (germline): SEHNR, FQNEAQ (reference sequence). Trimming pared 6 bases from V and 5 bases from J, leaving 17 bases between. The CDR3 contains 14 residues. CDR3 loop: CASSQAGVSHEQYF. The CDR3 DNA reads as TGTGCCAGCAGTCAAGCAGGGGTTAGCCACGAGCAGTACTTC.

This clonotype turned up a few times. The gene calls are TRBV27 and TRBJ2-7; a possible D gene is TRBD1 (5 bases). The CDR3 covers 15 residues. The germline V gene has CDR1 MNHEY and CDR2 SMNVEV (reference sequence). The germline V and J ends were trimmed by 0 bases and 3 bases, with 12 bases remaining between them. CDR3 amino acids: CASSLSGVSGYEQYF. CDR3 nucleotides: TGTGCCAGCAGTTTATCAGGGGTTTCAGGCTACGAGCAGTACTTC.

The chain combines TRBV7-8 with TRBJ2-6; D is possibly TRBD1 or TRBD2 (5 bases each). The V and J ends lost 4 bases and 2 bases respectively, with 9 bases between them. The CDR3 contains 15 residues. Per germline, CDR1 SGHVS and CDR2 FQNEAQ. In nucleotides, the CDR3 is TGTGCCAGCAGCTCCTCGGGACCTGGGGCCAACGTCCTGACTTTC. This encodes CASSSSGPGANVLTF.

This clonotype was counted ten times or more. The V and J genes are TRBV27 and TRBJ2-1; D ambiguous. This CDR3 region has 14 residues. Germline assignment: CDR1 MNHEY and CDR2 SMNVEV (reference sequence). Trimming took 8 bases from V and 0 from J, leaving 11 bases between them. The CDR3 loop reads CASSRSGSYNEQFF. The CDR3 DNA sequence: TGTGCCAGCTCCCGATCCGGCTCCTACAATGAGCAGTTCTTC.

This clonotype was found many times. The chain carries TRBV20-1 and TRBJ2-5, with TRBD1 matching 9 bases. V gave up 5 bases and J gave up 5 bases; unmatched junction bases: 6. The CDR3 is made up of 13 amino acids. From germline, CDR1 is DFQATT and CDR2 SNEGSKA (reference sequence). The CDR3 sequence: CSAWTGVLETQYF. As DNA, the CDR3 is TGCAGTGCTTGGACAGGGGTTTTGGAGACCCAGTACTTC.

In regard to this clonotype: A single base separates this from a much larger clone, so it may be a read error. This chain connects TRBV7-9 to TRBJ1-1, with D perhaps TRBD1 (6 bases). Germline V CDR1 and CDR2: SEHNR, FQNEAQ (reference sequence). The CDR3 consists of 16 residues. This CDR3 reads CSSSQSTGTANTEAFF. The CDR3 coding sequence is TGTTCCAGCAGCCAGAGTACAGGGACGGCGAACACTGAAGCTTTCTTT.

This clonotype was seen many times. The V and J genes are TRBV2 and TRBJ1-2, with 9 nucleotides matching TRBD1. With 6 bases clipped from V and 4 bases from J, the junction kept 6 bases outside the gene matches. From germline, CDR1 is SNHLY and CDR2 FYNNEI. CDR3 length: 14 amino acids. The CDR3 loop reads CASRRDRAIYGYTF. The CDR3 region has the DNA TGTGCCAGCAGGAGGGACAGGGCGATCTATGGCTACACCTTC.